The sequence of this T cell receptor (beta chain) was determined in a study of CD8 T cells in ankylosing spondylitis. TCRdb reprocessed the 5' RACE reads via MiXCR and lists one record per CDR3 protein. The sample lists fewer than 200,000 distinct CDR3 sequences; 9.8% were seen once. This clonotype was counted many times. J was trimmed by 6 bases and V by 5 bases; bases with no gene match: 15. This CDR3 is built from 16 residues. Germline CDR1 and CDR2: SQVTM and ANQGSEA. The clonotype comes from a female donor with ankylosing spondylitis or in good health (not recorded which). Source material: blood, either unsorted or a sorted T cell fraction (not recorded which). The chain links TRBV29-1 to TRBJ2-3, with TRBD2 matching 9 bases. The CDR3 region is CSVQWAAGGPEDTQYF. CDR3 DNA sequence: TGCAGCGTTCAATGGGCGGCGGGAGGGCCGGAGGATACGCAGTATTTT.